A selection of T cell receptor beta chains follows, all from one sample in a study of technical replicates of blood from a handful of donors. Clones were sequenced by immunoSEQ multiplex PCR, and TCRdb holds only the in-frame ones, with some missing. Counted here are about 60,000 clones, about 92% occurring once; the ten biggest clones make up 4.3%. The specimen sequenced was PBMCs. The receptors originated from a human donor in good health. Some clones in this sample may be carry-over from other donors' samples. The CDR3 runs from the conserved cysteine through the conserved F or W. D genes are given only for firm matches. Expanded clones are given a class, and other clones once, few, many or no size at all.

J: TRBJ1-2; size: .; D: .; length: 10; V: TRBV29-1; DNA: TGCAGCGTTGGGAGTGGTGGCTACACCTTC; CDR3: CSVGSGGYTF
J: TRBJ2-4; size: .; D: TRBD2; length: 16; V: TRBV10-2; DNA: TGCGCCAGCAGTGAGGGGAGGGCATTAGCCAAAAACATTCAGTACTTC; CDR3: CASSEGRALAKNIQYF
J: TRBJ1-5; size: .; D: TRBD1; length: 15; V: TRBV10-3; DNA: TGTGCCACCGGACAGGTAGGGGATAGCAATCAGCCCCAGCATTTT; CDR3: CATGQVGDSNQPQHF
J: TRBJ2-7; size: .; D: .; length: 11; V: TRBV28; DNA: TGTGCCAGCGGTACGGGAAACGAGCAGTACTTC; CDR3: CASGTGNEQYF
J: TRBJ2-1; size: few; D: .; length: 12; V: TRBV11-2; DNA: TGTGCCAGCAGCTTAGGACAGAACGAGCAGTTCTTC; CDR3: CASSLGQNEQFF
J: TRBJ2-7; size: .; D: TRBD1; length: 17; V: TRBV11-2; DNA: TGTGCCAGCAGCTTAGGGGTTGGACAGGTCCTCTCCTACGAGCAGTACTTC; CDR3: CASSLGVGQVLSYEQYF
J: TRBJ1-5; size: few; D: .; length: 14; V: TRBV19; DNA: TGTGCCAGTAACACAGGGTTTGGCAATCAGCCCCAGCATTTT; CDR3: CASNTGFGNQPQHF
J: TRBJ2-7; size: once; D: TRBD2; length: 16; V: TRBV6-6; DNA: TGTGCCAGCAGTTACTCGGGGGGCCTAGCGGGGGATGAGCAGTACTTC; CDR3: CASSYSGGLAGDEQYF
J: TRBJ2-1; size: .; D: TRBD2; length: 16; V: TRBV4-2; DNA: TGTGCCAGCAGCCCTAGCGGGGGAAGCTCCTACAATGAGCAGTTCTTC; CDR3: CASSPSGGSSYNEQFF
J: TRBJ1-1; size: .; D: TRBD1; length: 15; V: TRBV11-2; DNA: TGTGCCAGCAGCCAACAGGGGCCAAGGAACACTGAAGCTTTCTTT; CDR3: CASSQQGPRNTEAFF
J: TRBJ2-1; size: .; D: .; length: 14; V: TRBV2; DNA: TGTGCCAGCAGCCCCGACCGGGGTTACAATGAGCAGTTCTTC; CDR3: CASSPDRGYNEQFF
J: TRBJ1-3; size: .; D: .; length: 16; V: TRBV4-3; DNA: TGCGCCAGCAGCCAAGATGTGGCAAGAACTGGAAACACCATATATTTT; CDR3: CASSQDVARTGNTIYF
J: TRBJ1-1; size: once; D: .; length: 12; V: TRBV5-6; DNA: TGTGCCAGCAGCTTGGTCACCGGTGAAGCTTTCTTT; CDR3: CASSLVTGEAFF
J: TRBJ1-2; size: .; D: .; length: 16; V: TRBV11-2; DNA: TGTGCCAGCAGCTTAGTGGCAGGCAACCATTTTTATGGCTACACCTTC; CDR3: CASSLVAGNHFYGYTF
J: TRBJ2-6; size: .; D: .; length: 16; V: TRBV4-2; DNA: TGTGCCAGCAGCCAAGACGAAGTAGCCGGGGCCAACGTCCTGACTTTC; CDR3: CASSQDEVAGANVLTF
J: TRBJ1-4; size: .; D: .; length: 14; V: TRBV5-1; DNA: TGCGCCAGCAGCTTTGCGGGACGAGGGGAAAAACTGTTTTTT; CDR3: CASSFAGRGEKLFF
J: TRBJ1-4; size: .; D: .; length: 14; V: TRBV5-1; DNA: TGCGCCAGCAGCTTCAGGGGTTTGGGTGAAAAACTGTTTTTT; CDR3: CASSFRGLGEKLFF
J: TRBJ1-1; size: .; D: .; length: 13; V: TRBV19; DNA: TGTGCCAGTCGGACAGACAGGAACACTGAAGCTTTCTTT; CDR3: CASRTDRNTEAFF
J: TRBJ2-3; size: .; D: TRBD1; length: 16; V: TRBV9; DNA: TGTGCCAGCAGCGCCGCCGGGACAGGGGGCACCGATACGCAGTATTTT; CDR3: CASSAAGTGGTDTQYF
J: TRBJ2-5; size: .; D: TRBD2; length: 15; V: TRBV6-6; DNA: TGTGCCAGCAGTGGGACTAGCGGGGGGGCAGGGACCCAGTACTTC; CDR3: CASSGTSGGAGTQYF
J: TRBJ1-5; size: .; D: .; length: 13; V: TRBV6-5; DNA: TGTGCCAGCAGGCCTCAGGGCAATCAGCCCCAGCATTTT; CDR3: CASRPQGNQPQHF
J: TRBJ1-2; size: .; D: .; length: 14; V: TRBV2; DNA: TGTGCCAGCAGTGGAAATAGGAAGGCGGCTGGCTACACCTTC; CDR3: CASSGNRKAAGYTF
J: TRBJ1-6; size: .; D: .; length: 13; V: TRBV19; DNA: TGTGCCAGTAGTTGGGAGTATAATTCACCCCTCCACTTT; CDR3: CASSWEYNSPLHF
J: TRBJ2-3; size: .; D: .; length: 15; V: TRBV7-2; DNA: TGTGCCAGCAGCGCAACACGGGGGGCCTCGGGTACGCAGTATTTT; CDR3: CASSATRGASGTQYF
J: TRBJ2-7; size: .; D: .; length: 14; V: TRBV7-9; DNA: TGTGCCAGCAGCTTATCCCCACTGCACTACGAGCAGTACTTC; CDR3: CASSLSPLHYEQYF